The T cell receptor (beta chain) under discussion was sequenced for a study of cytomegalovirus exposure and HLA in healthy donors. PCR involved 60 Vbeta and 13 Jbeta primers. Assay: immunoSEQ multiplex PCR; the TCRdb copy retains only in-frame clones and omits some. This sample has about 92,000 clones, with around four fifths found just once. As for this clone: Antigen unknown.

Study-wide findings and caveats: TCR association rates varied by HLA locus in a later analysis, with DRB1 highest and HLA-C lowest. It was reportedly the case that the classifier diagnosed cytomegalovirus status with high specificity and sensitivity.

The V gene's germline CDR1 is MNHNS and CDR2 SASEGT. The length of the CDR3 is 14 residues. The V and J ends lost 9 bases and 1 base, in that order; junction bases with no gene match: 9. The sample comprised PBMCs. This TCR was recovered from a woman aged 18 to 35 in good health and CMV-seropositive. The V and J genes are TRBV6-1 and TRBJ2-7; 7 bases fit TRBD1. CDR3 DNA: TGTGCCAGTATAAAAAAGGGACAGTCCTACGAGCAGTACTTC. Translation: CASIKKGQSYEQYF.